These 5 T cell receptor beta chains share one sample of origin, sequenced in a study of brain T cells in children with intractable seizures. Clones were read by immunoSEQ multiplex PCR, and TCRdb kept only the in-frame ones, dropping some. The sample has tens of thousands of clones, under 95% seen once; the top ten hold around 24%. This material consisted of peripheral blood, taken at surgery. The receptors stem from a girl aged 2-10 years with Rasmussen encephalitis and intractable seizures.

V gene TRBV3-1 (or the pseudogene TRBV3-2) combines with J gene TRBJ2-1; 11 positions match TRBD2. The CDR3 extends over 15 amino acids. V was clipped by 1 base and J by 10 bases; unmatched bases: 6. Germline V gives CDR1 LGHDT, CDR2 YNNKEL (reference sequence). CDR3 DNA sequence: TGTGCCAGCAGCCAAGTTATAGCGGGAGGGGGGGAGCAGTTCTTC. The encoded protein is CASSQVIAGGGEQFF.

V gene TRBV29-1 combines with J gene TRBJ1-2; weak D call: TRBD1 (6 bases). CDR3 length equals 16 residues. V was clipped by 6 bases and J by 0 bases, with 20 bases between them. Germline CDR1 SQVTM, CDR2 ANQGSEA. The CDR3 DNA reads TGCAGCGTCGCCCAGAACAGGGCCCTCGCTAACTATGGCTACACCTTC. Translation: CSVAQNRALANYGYTF.

The V call is TRBV2, the J call TRBJ1-3, with 7 bases fitting TRBD1. Germline CDR1 reads SNHLY; CDR2 reads FYNNEI. The CDR3 spans 15 residues. The V gene end was trimmed by 6 bases and the J gene end by 1 base; junction bases not matched to a gene: 6. CDR3 residues: CASRQGLLSGNTIYF. In DNA form, the CDR3 reads TGTGCCAGCAGACAGGGGTTACTATCTGGAAACACCATATATTTT.

Only one count was recorded for this clone. The rearrangement links TRBV11-3 to TRBJ2-7; tentative D call: TRBD2 (6 bases). Germline V lookup: CDR1 SGHNT, CDR2 YENEEA. This CDR3 has 15 amino acids. V dropped 5 bases and J dropped 0 bases, with 14 bases sitting between them. CDR3 sequence (DNA): TGTGCCAGCAGCCCTCGGGACTCGGGCTCCTACGAGCAGTACTTC. This translates into CASSPRDSGSYEQYF.

CDR3 sequence (DNA): TGTGCCATCAGTGACCTTCCGGGACAGGGGTCCAAAAACATTCAGTACTTC. Protein: CAISDLPGQGSKNIQYF. The V call is TRBV10-3, the J call TRBJ2-4; 10 bases map to TRBD1. Germline CDR1 and CDR2: ENHRY and SYGVKD. The CDR3 contains 17 residues. V lost 3 bases and J lost 2; bases outside the gene matches: 7.